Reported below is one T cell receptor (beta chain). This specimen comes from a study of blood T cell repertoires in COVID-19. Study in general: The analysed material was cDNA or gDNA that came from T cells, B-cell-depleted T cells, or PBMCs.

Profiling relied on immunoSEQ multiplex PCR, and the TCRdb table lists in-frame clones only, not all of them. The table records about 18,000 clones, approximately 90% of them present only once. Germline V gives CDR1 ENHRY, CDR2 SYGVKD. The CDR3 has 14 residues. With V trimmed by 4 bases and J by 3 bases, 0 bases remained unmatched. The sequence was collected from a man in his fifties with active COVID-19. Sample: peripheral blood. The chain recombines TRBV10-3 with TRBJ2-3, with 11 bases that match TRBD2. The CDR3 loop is CAISGLAGTDTQYF. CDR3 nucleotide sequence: TGTGCCATCAGTGGACTAGCGGGAACAGATACGCAGTATTTT.